This T cell receptor (beta chain) was retrieved from a study of CD8+CD57+ T cells in acquired aplastic anemia. Study-wide findings and caveats: The same twenty-nine CD8+ CDR3 sequences occurred in patients and in controls.

V lost 5 bases to trimming and J lost 5 bases, with 15 bases between them. Germline lookup yields CDR1 LNHDA and CDR2 SQIVND (reference sequence). The CDR3 contains 14 residues. In patients chosen for sequencing, flow cytometry had shown CD8+CD57+ cell expansion. The cohort consisted entirely of patients having severe acquired aplastic anemia. The use of genomic DNA as template underpinned the TCR beta VDJ and CDR3 profiling. TCRdb reanalysed the reads using MiXCR and keeps one entry per CDR3 protein. Found here are about half a million distinct CDR3 sequences, roughly 34% of them singletons; the top ten hold about 0.8%. This clonotype was recorded many times. The antigen is not known.

Specimen: sorted CD4+, CD8+, or CD8+CD57+ T cells (not recorded which) from PBMCs. This receptor was identified in a human donor with aplastic anemia. The chain joins TRBV19 to TRBJ1-1; D might be TRBD1 (5 bases). The CDR3 protein is CASSVTVTVTEAFF. CDR3 sequence (DNA): TGTGCCAGTAGTGTGACAGTCACTGTGACTGAAGCTTTCTTT.